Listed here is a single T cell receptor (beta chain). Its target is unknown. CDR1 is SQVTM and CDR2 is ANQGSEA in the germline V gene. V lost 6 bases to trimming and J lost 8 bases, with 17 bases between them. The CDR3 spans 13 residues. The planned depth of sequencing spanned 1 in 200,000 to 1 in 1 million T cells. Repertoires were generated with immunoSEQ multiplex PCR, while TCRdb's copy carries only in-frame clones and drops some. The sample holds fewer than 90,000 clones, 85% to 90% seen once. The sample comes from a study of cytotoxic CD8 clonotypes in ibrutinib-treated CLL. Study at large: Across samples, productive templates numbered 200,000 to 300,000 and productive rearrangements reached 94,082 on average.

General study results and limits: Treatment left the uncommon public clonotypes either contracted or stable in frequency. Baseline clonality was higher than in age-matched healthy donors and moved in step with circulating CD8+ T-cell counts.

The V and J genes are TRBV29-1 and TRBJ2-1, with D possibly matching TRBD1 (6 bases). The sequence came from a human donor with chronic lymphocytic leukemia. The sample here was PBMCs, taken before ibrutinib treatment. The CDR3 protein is CSVRLQGKDEQFF. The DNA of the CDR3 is TGCAGCGTCCGTTTACAGGGAAAGGATGAGCAGTTCTTC.